What follows describes a single T cell receptor beta chain. What it binds is unknown. This CDR3 is built from 10 residues. CDR1 MNHNS and CDR2 SASEGT come from the germline V gene. V lost 6 bases, J lost 3 bases, and 3 bases lay in between. These data come from a study of T cell clones after liver transplantation. Clones were read by immunoSEQ multiplex PCR, and TCRdb kept only the in-frame ones, dropping some. The table includes about 51,000 clones, roughly nine tenths detected once. Study conclusions and caveats: Small, mixed patient groups and varying post-transplant times limit these conclusions.

Specimen: CD8+ T cells from blood, collected 12 months after liver transplant. The chain carries TRBV6-1 and TRBJ2-7; D is unresolved. This TCR came from a human patient who received a liver transplant. The graft donor may have contributed some T cells. For the CDR3, the DNA is TGTGCCAGCAGGGGCTACGAGCAGTACTTC. Its protein is CASRGYEQYF.